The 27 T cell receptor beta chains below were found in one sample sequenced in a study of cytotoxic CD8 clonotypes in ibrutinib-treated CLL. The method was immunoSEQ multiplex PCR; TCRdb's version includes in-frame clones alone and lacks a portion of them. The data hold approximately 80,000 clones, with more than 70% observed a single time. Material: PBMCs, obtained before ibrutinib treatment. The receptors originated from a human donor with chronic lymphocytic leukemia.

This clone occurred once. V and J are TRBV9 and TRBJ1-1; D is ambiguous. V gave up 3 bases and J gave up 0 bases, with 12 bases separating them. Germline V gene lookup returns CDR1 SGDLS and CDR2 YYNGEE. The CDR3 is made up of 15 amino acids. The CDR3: CASSALVPMNTEAFF. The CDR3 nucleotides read TGTGCCAGCAGCGCGCTAGTCCCGATGAACACTGAAGCTTTCTTT.

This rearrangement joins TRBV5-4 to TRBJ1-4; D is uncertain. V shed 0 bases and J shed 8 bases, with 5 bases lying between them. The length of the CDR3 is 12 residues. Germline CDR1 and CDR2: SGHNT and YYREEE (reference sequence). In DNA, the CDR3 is TGTGCCAGCAGCTTGGTTGGAGAAAAACTGTTTTTT. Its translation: CASSLVGEKLFF. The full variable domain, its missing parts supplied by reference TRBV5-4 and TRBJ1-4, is ETGVTQSPTHLIKTRGQQVTLRCSSQSGHNTVSWYQQALGQGPQFIFQYYREEENGRGNFPPRFSGLQFPNYSSELNVNALELDDSALYLCASSLVGEKLFFGSGTQLSVL.

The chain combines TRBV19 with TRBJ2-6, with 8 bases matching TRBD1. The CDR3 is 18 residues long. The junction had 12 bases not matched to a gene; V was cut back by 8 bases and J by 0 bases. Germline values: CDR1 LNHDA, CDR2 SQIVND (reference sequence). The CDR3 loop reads CASSPRRQGTSGANVLTF. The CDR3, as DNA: TGTGCCAGTTCCCCGAGGAGACAGGGGACCTCTGGGGCCAACGTCCTGACTTTC. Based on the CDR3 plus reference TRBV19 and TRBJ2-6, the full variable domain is DGGITQSPKYLFRKEGQNVTLSCEQNLNHDAMYWYRQDPGQGLRLIYYSQIVNDFQKGDIAEGYSVSREKKESFPLTVTSAQKNPTAFYLCASSPRRQGTSGANVLTFGAGSRLTVL.

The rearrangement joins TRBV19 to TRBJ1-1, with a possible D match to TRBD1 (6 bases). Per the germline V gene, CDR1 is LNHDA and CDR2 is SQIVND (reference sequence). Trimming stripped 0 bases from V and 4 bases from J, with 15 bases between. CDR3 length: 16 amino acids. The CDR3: CASSIDIKGRGTEAFF. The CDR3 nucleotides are TGTGCCAGTAGTATAGATATTAAGGGCAGGGGCACTGAAGCTTTCTTT.

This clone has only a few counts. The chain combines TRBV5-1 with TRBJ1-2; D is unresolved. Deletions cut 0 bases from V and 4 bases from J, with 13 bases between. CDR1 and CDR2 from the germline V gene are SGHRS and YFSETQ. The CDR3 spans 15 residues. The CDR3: CASSLAELEGYGYTF. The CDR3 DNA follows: TGCGCCAGCAGCTTGGCAGAGCTAGAGGGCTATGGCTACACCTTC.

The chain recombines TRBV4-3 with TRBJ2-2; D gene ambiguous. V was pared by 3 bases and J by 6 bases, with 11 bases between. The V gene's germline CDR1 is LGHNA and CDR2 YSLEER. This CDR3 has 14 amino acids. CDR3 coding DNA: TGCGCCAGCAGCCACAATCGGGCGTCCGGGGAGCTGTTTTTT. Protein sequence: CASSHNRASGELFF.

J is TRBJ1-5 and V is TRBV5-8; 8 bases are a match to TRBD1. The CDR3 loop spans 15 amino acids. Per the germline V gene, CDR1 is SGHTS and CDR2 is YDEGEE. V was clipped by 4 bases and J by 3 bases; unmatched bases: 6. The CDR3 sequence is CASSMYRGINQPQHF. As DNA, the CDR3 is TGTGCCAGCAGCATGTACAGGGGGATCAATCAGCCCCAGCATTTT.

CDR3 loop: CASRQSTSYEQYF. CDR3 nucleotide sequence: TGTGCCAGCAGACAATCGACCTCCTACGAGCAGTACTTC. V gene TRBV28 combines with J gene TRBJ2-7, with D hard to call. The ends were cut back, 6 bases at V and 0 bases at J, with 9 bases in the middle. This CDR3 is 13 amino acids long. Germline CDR1 MDHEN, CDR2 SYDVKM.

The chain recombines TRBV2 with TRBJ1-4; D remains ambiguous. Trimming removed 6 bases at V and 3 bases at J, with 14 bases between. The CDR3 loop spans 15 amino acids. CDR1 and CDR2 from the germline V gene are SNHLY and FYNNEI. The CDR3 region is CASRVSWTANEKLFF. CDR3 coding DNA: TGTGCCAGCAGAGTGAGTTGGACGGCTAATGAAAAACTGTTTTTT.

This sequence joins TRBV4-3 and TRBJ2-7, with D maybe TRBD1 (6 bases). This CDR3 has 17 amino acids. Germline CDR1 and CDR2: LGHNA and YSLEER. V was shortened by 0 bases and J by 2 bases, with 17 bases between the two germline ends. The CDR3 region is CASSQERGGGWAYEQYF. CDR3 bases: TGCGCCAGCAGCCAAGAAAGGGGTGGGGGCTGGGCCTACGAGCAGTACTTC.

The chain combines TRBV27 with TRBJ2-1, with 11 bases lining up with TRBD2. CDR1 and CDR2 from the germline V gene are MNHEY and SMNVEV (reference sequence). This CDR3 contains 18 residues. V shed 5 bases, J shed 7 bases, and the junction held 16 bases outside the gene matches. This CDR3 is CASSPHKILAGAGNEQFF. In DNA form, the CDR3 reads TGTGCCAGCAGTCCCCACAAGATACTAGCGGGAGCGGGAAATGAGCAGTTCTTC.

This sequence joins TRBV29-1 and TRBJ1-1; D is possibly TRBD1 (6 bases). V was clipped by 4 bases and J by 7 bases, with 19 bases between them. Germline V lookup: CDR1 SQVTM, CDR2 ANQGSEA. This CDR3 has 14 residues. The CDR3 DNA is TGCAGCGTTGTGTTGGTTAGAGGACAGTTTGAAGCTTTCTTT. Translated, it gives CSVVLVRGQFEAFF.

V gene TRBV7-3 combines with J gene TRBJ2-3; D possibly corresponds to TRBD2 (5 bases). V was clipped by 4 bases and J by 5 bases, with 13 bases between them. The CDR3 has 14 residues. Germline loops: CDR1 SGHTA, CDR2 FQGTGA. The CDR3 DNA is TGTGCCAGCAGCTCCCGGGGTCGGGTAGATACGCAGTATTTT. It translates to CASSSRGRVDTQYF.

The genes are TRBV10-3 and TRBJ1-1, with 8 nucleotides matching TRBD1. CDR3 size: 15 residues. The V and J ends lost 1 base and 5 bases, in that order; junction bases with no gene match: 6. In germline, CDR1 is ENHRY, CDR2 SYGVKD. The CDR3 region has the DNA TGTGCCATCAGTGAGTTCACAGGGGGAGATACTGAAGCTTTCTTT. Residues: CAISEFTGGDTEAFF.

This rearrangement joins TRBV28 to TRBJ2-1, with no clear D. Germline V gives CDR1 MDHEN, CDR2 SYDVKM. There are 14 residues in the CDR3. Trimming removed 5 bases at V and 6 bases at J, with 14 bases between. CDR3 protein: CASSLTGRGNEQFF. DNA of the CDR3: TGTGCCAGCAGTCTCACCGGGCGCGGCAATGAGCAGTTCTTC.

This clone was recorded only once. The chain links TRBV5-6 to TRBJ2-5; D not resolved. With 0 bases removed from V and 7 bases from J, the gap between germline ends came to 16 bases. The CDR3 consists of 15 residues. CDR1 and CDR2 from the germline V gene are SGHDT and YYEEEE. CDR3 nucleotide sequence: TGTGCCAGCAGCTTGGTAACCGACTTGGGGTTGACCCAGTACTTC. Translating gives CASSLVTDLGLTQYF.

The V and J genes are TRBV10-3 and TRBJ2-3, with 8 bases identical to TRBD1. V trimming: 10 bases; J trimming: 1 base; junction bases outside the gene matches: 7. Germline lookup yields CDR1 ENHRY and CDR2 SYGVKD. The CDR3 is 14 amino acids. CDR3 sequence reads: CATRTGNRTDTQYF. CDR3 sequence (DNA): TGTGCCACGCGGACAGGGAACCGCACAGATACGCAGTATTTT.

The CDR3 sequence is CASSRSGSGYEQYF. CDR3 nucleotides: TGTGCCAGCAGCCGTAGCGGGAGTGGGTACGAGCAGTACTTC. The chain combines TRBV7-2 with TRBJ2-7; the match to TRBD2 covers 9 bases. Germline V CDR1 and CDR2: SGHTA, FQGNSA. The CDR3 is made up of 14 amino acids. V shed 5 bases, J shed 4 bases, and the junction held 6 bases outside the gene matches.

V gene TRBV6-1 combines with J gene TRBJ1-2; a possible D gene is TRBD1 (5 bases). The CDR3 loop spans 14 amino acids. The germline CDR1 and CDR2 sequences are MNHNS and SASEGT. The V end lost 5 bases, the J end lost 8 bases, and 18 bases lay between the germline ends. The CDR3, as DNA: TGTGCCAGCAGTCGGACACTCCAAATTAACGGCTACACCTTC. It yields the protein CASSRTLQINGYTF.

The CDR3 protein is CASRRGNNEQFF. The CDR3 bases are TGTGCCAGCAGGCGAGGCAATAATGAGCAGTTCTTC. The chain joins TRBV7-2 to TRBJ2-1; D gene ambiguous. Looked up from germline, CDR1 is SGHTA and CDR2 is FQGNSA. The CDR3 runs to 12 residues. Trimming removed 6 bases at V and 7 bases at J, with 10 bases between.

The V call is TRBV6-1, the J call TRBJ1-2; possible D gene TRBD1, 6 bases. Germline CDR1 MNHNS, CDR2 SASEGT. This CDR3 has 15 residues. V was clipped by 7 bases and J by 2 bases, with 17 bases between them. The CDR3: CASKPRGPQNYGYTF. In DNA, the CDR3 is TGTGCCAGCAAGCCCAGGGGACCCCAAAACTATGGCTACACCTTC.

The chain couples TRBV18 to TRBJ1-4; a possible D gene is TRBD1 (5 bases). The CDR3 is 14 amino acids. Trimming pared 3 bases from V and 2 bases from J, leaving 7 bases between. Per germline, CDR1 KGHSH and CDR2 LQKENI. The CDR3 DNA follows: TGTGCCAGCTCACCTTGGGGGACTAATGAAAAACTGTTTTTT. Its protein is CASSPWGTNEKLFF.

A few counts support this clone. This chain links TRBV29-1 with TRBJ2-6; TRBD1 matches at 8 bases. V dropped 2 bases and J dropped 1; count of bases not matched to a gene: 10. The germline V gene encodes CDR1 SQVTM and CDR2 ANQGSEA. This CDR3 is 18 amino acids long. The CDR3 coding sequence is TGCAGCGTTGAACTTCTGACAGGGGTTCGATCTGGGGCCAACGTCCTGACTTTC. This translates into CSVELLTGVRSGANVLTF.

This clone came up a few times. In DNA, the CDR3 is TGTGCCAGCAGTTTGGGCTCCGACTACGAGCAGTACTTC. Translation gives CASSLGSDYEQYF. The chain uses TRBV28 and TRBJ2-7; D gene ambiguous. V lost 3 bases to trimming and J lost 3 bases, with 9 bases between them. Per germline, CDR1 MDHEN and CDR2 SYDVKM. The CDR3 runs to 13 residues.

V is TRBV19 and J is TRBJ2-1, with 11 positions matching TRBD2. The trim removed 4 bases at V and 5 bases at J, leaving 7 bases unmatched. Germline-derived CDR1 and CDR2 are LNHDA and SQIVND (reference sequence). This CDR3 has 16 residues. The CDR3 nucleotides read TGTGCCAGTAGTAACCAGGGGACTAGCGGCCACAATGAGCAGTTCTTC. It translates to CASSNQGTSGHNEQFF.

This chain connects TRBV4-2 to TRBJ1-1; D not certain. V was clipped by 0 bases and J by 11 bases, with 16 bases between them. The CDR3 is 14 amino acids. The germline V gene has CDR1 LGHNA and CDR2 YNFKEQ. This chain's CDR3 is CASSQDLWQVRAFF. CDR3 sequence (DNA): TGTGCCAGCAGCCAAGATCTCTGGCAGGTTAGGGCTTTCTTT.

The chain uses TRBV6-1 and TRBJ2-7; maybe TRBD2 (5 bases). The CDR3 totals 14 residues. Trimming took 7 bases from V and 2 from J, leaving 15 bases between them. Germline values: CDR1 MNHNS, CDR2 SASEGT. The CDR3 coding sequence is TGTGCCAGCACCCGGACTCTCCCTACCTACGAGCAGTACTTC. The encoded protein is CASTRTLPTYEQYF.